A selection of T cell receptor beta chains follows, all from one sample in a study of T cell responses to AZD1222 COVID-19 vaccine. Assay: immunoSEQ multiplex PCR; the TCRdb copy retains only in-frame clones and omits some. This table holds 95,000 to 110,000 clones, around 92% found once. Here the sequenced sample was peripheral blood, taken 28 days after the second AZD1222 dose. Receptors originate from an adult who received the AZD1222 COVID-19 vaccine. Each CDR3 is given without its conserved first and last residue. Fields, in order: V gene, J gene, clone size, CDR3 protein. Not every row has a clone size; where given, it reads once, few, many or a size class.

v_call: TRBV30
j_call: TRBJ2-2
clone_size: .
cdr3_aa: ARRGGVGTGELF

v_call: TRBV7-3
j_call: TRBJ2-1
clone_size: .
cdr3_aa: ASSASSGHYNEQF

v_call: TRBV9
j_call: TRBJ1-1
clone_size: .
cdr3_aa: ASSAGQGGNTEAF

v_call: TRBV30
j_call: TRBJ1-6
clone_size: .
cdr3_aa: AWTPTLTGFPSPLH

v_call: TRBV19
j_call: TRBJ2-7
clone_size: .
cdr3_aa: ASSIVAGQYEQY

v_call: TRBV19
j_call: TRBJ2-5
clone_size: .
cdr3_aa: ASSIGVRETQY

v_call: TRBV6-1
j_call: TRBJ1-6
clone_size: once
cdr3_aa: ASSDLQGDSPLH

v_call: TRBV20-1
j_call: TRBJ2-3
clone_size: .
cdr3_aa: RPTPTDTQY

v_call: TRBV10-3
j_call: TRBJ1-6
clone_size: .
cdr3_aa: AISSGTQSSPLH

v_call: TRBV12-3/TRBV12-4
j_call: TRBJ2-7
clone_size: .
cdr3_aa: ASSRGIPYEQY

v_call: TRBV5-6
j_call: TRBJ2-1
clone_size: .
cdr3_aa: ASSFRVGTAYNEQF

v_call: TRBV4-1
j_call: TRBJ1-6
clone_size: .
cdr3_aa: ASRDGTYNSPLH

v_call: TRBV19
j_call: TRBJ1-1
clone_size: .
cdr3_aa: ASCFRTGINTEAF

v_call: TRBV6-5
j_call: TRBJ2-4
clone_size: .
cdr3_aa: ASSYSLAGAQNIQY

v_call: TRBV6-6
j_call: TRBJ1-3
clone_size: .
cdr3_aa: ASSRRTETLGGNTIY

v_call: TRBV5-4
j_call: TRBJ2-5
clone_size: once
cdr3_aa: ASSNRVGPGQKTQY

v_call: TRBV6-1
j_call: TRBJ1-6
clone_size: .
cdr3_aa: ASSETDRVNSPLH

v_call: TRBV30
j_call: TRBJ1-1
clone_size: .
cdr3_aa: AWSVLGLEAF

v_call: TRBV7-3
j_call: TRBJ1-2
clone_size: .
cdr3_aa: ASSSGTGVGYT

v_call: TRBV4-3
j_call: TRBJ1-1
clone_size: .
cdr3_aa: ASSQEIWGGTEAF

v_call: TRBV19
j_call: TRBJ1-1
clone_size: .
cdr3_aa: ASREPPMNTEAF

v_call: TRBV5-1
j_call: TRBJ1-4
clone_size: .
cdr3_aa: ASSPGQGDEKLF

v_call: TRBV14
j_call: TRBJ2-3
clone_size: .
cdr3_aa: ASSQGNSRGDTQY

v_call: TRBV3-1/TRBV3-2
j_call: TRBJ1-5
clone_size: .
cdr3_aa: ASSQGQGGSNSNQPQH

v_call: TRBV19
j_call: TRBJ2-1
clone_size: .
cdr3_aa: ASSLGLNEQF

v_call: TRBV5-1
j_call: TRBJ2-3
clone_size: .
cdr3_aa: ASSLQGFTDTQY

v_call: TRBV15
j_call: TRBJ1-1
clone_size: .
cdr3_aa: ATSGTLNTEAF

v_call: TRBV6-1
j_call: TRBJ2-3
clone_size: .
cdr3_aa: ASSARTGDRTDTQY

v_call: TRBV15
j_call: TRBJ2-1
clone_size: .
cdr3_aa: ATSRDLAGNYNEQF

v_call: TRBV7-8
j_call: TRBJ2-1
clone_size: .
cdr3_aa: ASSLVGAIYNEQF

v_call: TRBV6-5
j_call: TRBJ1-3
clone_size: .
cdr3_aa: ASSYSKQFSGNTIY

v_call: TRBV4-2
j_call: TRBJ2-3
clone_size: .
cdr3_aa: ASSQQTSGRASRPHTQY

v_call: TRBV6-1
j_call: TRBJ2-1
clone_size: .
cdr3_aa: ASSEVTGGVNEQF

v_call: TRBV7-2
j_call: TRBJ1-1
clone_size: .
cdr3_aa: ASSPRTGWVTEAF

v_call: TRBV11-2
j_call: TRBJ2-1
clone_size: .
cdr3_aa: ASTRRSGGGFYNEQF

v_call: TRBV7-3
j_call: TRBJ1-1
clone_size: .
cdr3_aa: ASRVSGHGSTEAF

v_call: TRBV27
j_call: TRBJ2-7
clone_size: .
cdr3_aa: ASSLPRKHYEQY

v_call: TRBV9
j_call: TRBJ2-1
clone_size: .
cdr3_aa: ASSSQGGGSYNEQF

v_call: TRBV10-1
j_call: TRBJ2-1
clone_size: once
cdr3_aa: ASSAGGSSYNEQF

v_call: TRBV4-3
j_call: TRBJ2-1
clone_size: .
cdr3_aa: ASSQASFVGTEYNEQF

v_call: TRBV6-5
j_call: TRBJ2-1
clone_size: once
cdr3_aa: ASLWDRGRGEQF

v_call: TRBV4-1
j_call: TRBJ1-1
clone_size: .
cdr3_aa: ASSQEGSAEAF

v_call: TRBV5-1
j_call: TRBJ2-1
clone_size: once
cdr3_aa: ASGSQGEGNNEQF

v_call: TRBV10-3
j_call: TRBJ1-1
clone_size: .
cdr3_aa: AISGGAPTEAF

v_call: TRBV5-4
j_call: TRBJ2-3
clone_size: once
cdr3_aa: ASSPGGGSADTQY

v_call: TRBV28
j_call: TRBJ2-1
clone_size: once
cdr3_aa: ASSPLGLADSYNEQF

v_call: TRBV5-5
j_call: TRBJ1-6
clone_size: .
cdr3_aa: ASSLASRESSPLH

v_call: TRBV5-6
j_call: TRBJ2-7
clone_size: .
cdr3_aa: ASSFLAGGLYEQY

v_call: TRBV6-4
j_call: TRBJ1-6
clone_size: .
cdr3_aa: ASSRDSNSPLH

v_call: TRBV27
j_call: TRBJ2-1
clone_size: .
cdr3_aa: ASSGGSGGREIYNEQF

v_call: TRBV6-2/TRBV6-3
j_call: TRBJ1-3
clone_size: .
cdr3_aa: ASSYAGIGNTIY

v_call: TRBV25-1
j_call: TRBJ2-7
clone_size: .
cdr3_aa: ASSESGTYEQY

v_call: TRBV9
j_call: TRBJ2-5
clone_size: .
cdr3_aa: ASSVGGARETQY

v_call: TRBV25-1
j_call: TRBJ1-1
clone_size: .
cdr3_aa: ASSEYGRGVNTEAF

v_call: TRBV2
j_call: TRBJ1-1
clone_size: once
cdr3_aa: ASSLLPGGNTEAF

v_call: TRBV11-2
j_call: TRBJ2-1
clone_size: .
cdr3_aa: ASTERGLRGNEQF

v_call: TRBV27
j_call: TRBJ1-6
clone_size: .
cdr3_aa: ASSYRGQARDNSPLH